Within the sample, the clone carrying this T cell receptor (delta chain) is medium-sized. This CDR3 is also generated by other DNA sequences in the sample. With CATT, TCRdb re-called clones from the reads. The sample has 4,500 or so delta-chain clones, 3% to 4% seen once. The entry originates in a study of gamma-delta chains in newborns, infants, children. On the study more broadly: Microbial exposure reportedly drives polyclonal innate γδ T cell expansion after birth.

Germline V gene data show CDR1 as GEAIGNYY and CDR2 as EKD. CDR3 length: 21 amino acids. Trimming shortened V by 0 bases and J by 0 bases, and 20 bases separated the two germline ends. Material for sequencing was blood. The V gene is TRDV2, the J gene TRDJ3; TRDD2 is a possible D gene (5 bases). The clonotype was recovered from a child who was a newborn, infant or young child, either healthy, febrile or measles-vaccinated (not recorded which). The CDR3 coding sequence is TGTGCCTGTGACACCTTCTGGTCGGGAAACCTTCTCTCCTGGGACACCCGACAGATGTTTTTC. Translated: CACDTFWSGNLLSWDTRQMFF.